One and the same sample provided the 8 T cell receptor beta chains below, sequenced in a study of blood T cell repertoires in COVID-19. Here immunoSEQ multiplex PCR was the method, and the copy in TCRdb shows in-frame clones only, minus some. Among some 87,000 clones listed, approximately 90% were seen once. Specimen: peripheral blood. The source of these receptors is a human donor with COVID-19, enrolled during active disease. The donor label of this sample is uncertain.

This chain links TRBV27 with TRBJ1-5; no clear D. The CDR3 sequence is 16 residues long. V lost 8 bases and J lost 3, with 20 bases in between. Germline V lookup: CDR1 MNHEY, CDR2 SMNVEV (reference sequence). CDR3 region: CASPPGSGGVNQPQHF. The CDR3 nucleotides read TGTGCCAGCCCACCGGGGTCTGGCGGGGTCAATCAGCCCCAGCATTTT.

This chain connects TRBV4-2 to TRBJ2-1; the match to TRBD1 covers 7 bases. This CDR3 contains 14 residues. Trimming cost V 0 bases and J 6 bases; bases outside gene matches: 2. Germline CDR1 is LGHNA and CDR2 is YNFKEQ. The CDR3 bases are TGTGCCAGCAGCCAAGAGGCAGGGGGCAATGAGCAGTTCTTC. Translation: CASSQEAGGNEQFF.

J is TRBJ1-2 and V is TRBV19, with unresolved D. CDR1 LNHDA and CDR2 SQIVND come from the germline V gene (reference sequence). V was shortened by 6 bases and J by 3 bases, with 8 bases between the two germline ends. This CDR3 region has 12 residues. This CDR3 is CASSLPDYGYTF. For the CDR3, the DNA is TGTGCCAGTAGCCTCCCAGACTATGGCTACACCTTC. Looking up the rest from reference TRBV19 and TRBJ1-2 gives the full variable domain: DGGITQSPKYLFRKEGQNVTLSCEQNLNHDAMYWYRQDPGQGLRLIYYSQIVNDFQKGDIAEGYSVSREKKESFPLTVTSAQKNPTAFYLCASSLPDYGYTFGSGTRLTVV.

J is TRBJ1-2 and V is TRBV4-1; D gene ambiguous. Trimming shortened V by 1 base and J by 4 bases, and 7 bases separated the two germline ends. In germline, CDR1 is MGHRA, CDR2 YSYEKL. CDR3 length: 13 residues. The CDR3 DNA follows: TGCGCCAGCAGCCAAGTGCAGTCCTATGGCTACACCTTC. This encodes CASSQVQSYGYTF.

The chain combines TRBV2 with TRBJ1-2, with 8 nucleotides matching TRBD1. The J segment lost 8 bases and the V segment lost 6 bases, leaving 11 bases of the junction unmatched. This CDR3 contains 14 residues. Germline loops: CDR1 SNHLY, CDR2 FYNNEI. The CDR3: CASSRTGTGDGYTF. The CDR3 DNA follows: TGTGCCAGCAGCAGAACCGGGACAGGAGACGGCTACACCTTC.

Written as DNA, the CDR3 is TGTGCCAGCACCAGGGGGGCGGCAGATACGCAGTATTTT. This translates into CASTRGAADTQYF. V and J are TRBV2 and TRBJ2-3; possible D gene TRBD1, 7 bases. This CDR3 has 13 residues. V gave up 7 bases and J gave up 4 bases, with 12 bases separating them. Per the germline V gene, CDR1 is SNHLY and CDR2 is FYNNEI.

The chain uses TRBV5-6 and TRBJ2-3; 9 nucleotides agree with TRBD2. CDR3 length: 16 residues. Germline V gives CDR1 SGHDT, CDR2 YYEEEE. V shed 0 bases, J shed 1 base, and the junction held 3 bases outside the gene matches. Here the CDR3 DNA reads TGTGCCAGCAGCTTGGGTTTAGCGGGGGGCACAGATACGCAGTATTTT. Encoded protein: CASSLGLAGGTDTQYF.

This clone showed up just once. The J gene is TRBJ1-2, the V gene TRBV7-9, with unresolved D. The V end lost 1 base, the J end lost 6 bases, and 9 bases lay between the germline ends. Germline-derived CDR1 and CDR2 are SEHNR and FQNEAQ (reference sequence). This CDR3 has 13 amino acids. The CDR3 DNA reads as TGTGCCAGCAGCTTAGGCGAGAGGGATGGCTACACCTTC. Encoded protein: CASSLGERDGYTF. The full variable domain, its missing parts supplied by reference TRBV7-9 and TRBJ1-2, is DTGVSQNPRHKITKRGQNVTFRCDPISEHNRLYWYRQTLGQGPEFLTYFQNEAQLEKSRLLSDRFSAERPKGSFSTLEIQRTEQGDSAMYLCASSLGERDGYTFGSGTRLTVV.